This TCR beta chain is from a study of Ad26.COV2.S vaccination and SARS-CoV-2 variants (dated by TCRdb to 2020 to 2022). Describing the broader study: Donors in the vaccine arm were drawn from COV1001, a phase I-IIa trial of Ad26.COV2.S in healthy adults that was multicentre, randomized, double-blind and placebo-controlled. A total of 32 samples were included in the TCR-sequenced set, comprising roughly 19 Ad26.COV2.S vaccine recipients, 5 placebo recipients and 8 SARS-CoV-2 convalescent individuals. Sequencing of the TCRbeta repertoire served to evaluate the specificity and breadth of SARS-CoV-2-reactive T cell receptors following Ad26.COV2.S vaccination. Participants in the trial were split at random into five groups of five each, receiving low-dose or high-dose Ad26.COV2.S once or twice, or else placebo on both occasions. Investigators remained blinded to trial group allocation during experiments and outcome assessment. Ad26.COV2.S was administered intramuscularly at 5 x 10^10 or 1 x 10^11 viral particles, either as a single shot or as two shots given 56 days apart.

What the research found in general, with its limitations: The study lacked the statistical power to compare responses across vaccine doses or regimens. It was noted by the authors that total T cell responses may have been underestimated by the TCR breadth and depth analyses. Spike-specific TCR breadth was higher in Ad26.COV2.S recipients than in placebo recipients (P = 0.0014). After vaccination, substantial breadth of spike-specific CD8+ and CD4+ T cell responses was reported. Comparable non-spike TCR breadth was observed between vaccine and placebo recipients, consistent with only spike being contained in the vaccine.

This specimen's treatment or condition label, per the study, means: some 20 received Ad26.COV2.S at low or high dose, single or two shots; several received placebo; per-sample allocation not given. For vaccine and placebo recipients, the sequenced repertoires came from samples collected on day 63 after the first injection. Cohort 1b enrolled roughly 25 adults aged 18-55 years at a single site in Boston, USA, between 29 July and 7 August 2020. Ad26.COV2.S was a replication-incompetent adenovirus type 26 vector that expressed a prefusion-stabilized SARS-CoV-2 spike protein derived from the original Wuhan strain. On this clone: No antigen is known for it. No clone much larger than this one lies a single base away; base qualities are absent.

TCRbeta CDR3 regions were sequenced with the immunoSEQ Assay. After extraction, genomic DNA underwent amplification by bias-controlled multiplex PCR, followed by high-throughput sequencing. For the original study's pipeline: Collapsing and filtering of sequences were performed to quantify the absolute abundance of each unique TCRbeta CDR3 region. Usable DNA was measured by amplifying reference genes present in all nucleated cells, and TCRbeta template counts were normalized to that usable DNA to estimate T cell fraction. Repertoire TCRs were annotated as SARS-CoV-2-specific by exact matching of V gene, CDR3 amino acid sequence and J gene to a known reactive TCR set. The reference SARS-CoV-2 TCR set was derived from MIRA and filtered for enrichment in COVID-19-positive ImmuneCODE repertoires, a step that removed public or cross-reactive TCRs. Using the MIRA antigens, annotated TCRs were further analysed by specific ORF or by position within an ORF. Depth was the summed frequency of annotated unique rearrangements, while breadth was defined as annotated unique rearrangements over total unique productive rearrangements. TCR breadth was compared between groups using two-sided Wilcoxon rank-sum tests. TCRdb stores this immuneACCESS table with in-frame sequences only. Part of the clones is absent; in the studies checked, under half of the shortfall reflects unresolved V genes, and no reason is known for the rest. The D gene and trimming were derived from the DNA, and the V and J assignments and clone size from that table. This sample holds around 420,000 clones; roughly 90% were observed only once. The biggest ten clones account for around 3.6% of the sample.

The receptor comes from a person between 18 and 60 years old who received the Ad26.COV2.S COVID-19 vaccine or a placebo. The specimen comprised peripheral blood, sampled in a trial of Ad26.COV2.S vaccine versus placebo.

The nucleotides are TGCGCCAGCAGCCCCGGGGACTCTGGGGCCAACGTCCTGACTTTC. This encodes CASSPGDSGANVLTF. The receptor chain draws on TRBV4-1 and TRBJ2-6; the D segment could be TRBD2, given 5 matching bases. From the germline V gene, CDR1 is MGHRA and CDR2 is YSYEKL. The CDR3 runs 15 amino acids, cysteine and phenylalanine included. Only the CDR3 region is kept as DNA, spanning 45 bases read in frame from base 1. Trimming removed 4 bases from V and 0 bases from J, leaving 7 bases between the germline ends.